The 7 T cell receptor beta chains below come from one sample, sequenced in a study of patients and donors after allogeneic stem cell transplantation. TCRdb used MiXCR to reprocess the RT-PCR reads, holding one entry per CDR3 protein. The sample has 900,000 to 1,000,000 distinct CDR3 sequences; roughly 18% are singletons. Sequenced material: blood, either unsorted or a sorted T cell fraction (not recorded which). Receptors originate from a human donor who was either an allogeneic HSCT recipient or a stem cell or donor lymphocyte infusion donor (not recorded which). It is not recorded whose cells these are; they may come from a transplant donor.

This clonotype showed up just a few times. This chain connects TRBV4-3 to TRBJ2-1; 8 bases are shared with TRBD2. The CDR3 runs 16 residues. Germline CDR1 is LGHNA and CDR2 is YSLEER. The trim removed 1 base at V and 7 bases at J, leaving 9 bases unmatched. CDR3 nucleotides: TGCGCCAGCAGCCAAGTACGTCTAGCGGGCAAGAATGAGCAGTTCTTC. This translates into CASSQVRLAGKNEQFF.

The chain joins TRBV5-1 to TRBJ1-1; tentatively, D is TRBD1 (5 bases). Germline V gene lookup returns CDR1 SGHRS and CDR2 YFSETQ. Trimming took 3 bases from V and 7 from J, leaving 19 bases between them. The CDR3 sequence is 15 residues long. The CDR3 DNA follows: TGCGCCAGCAGCTCCCGGGACTTTGGCCGGATTGAAGCTTTCTTT. Encoded protein: CASSSRDFGRIEAFF.

The rearrangement links TRBV5-6 to TRBJ1-1; 9 bases agree with TRBD1. This CDR3 is built from 14 residues. The V segment lost 3 bases and the J segment 5 bases; nucleotides outside the gene matches: 5. Germline V lookup: CDR1 SGHDT, CDR2 YYEEEE. The CDR3 loop is CASSWDRDYTEAFF. For the CDR3, the DNA is TGTGCCAGCAGCTGGGACAGGGATTATACTGAAGCTTTCTTT. Looking up the rest from reference TRBV5-6 and TRBJ1-1 gives the full variable domain: DAGVTQSPTHLIKTRGQQVTLRCSPKSGHDTVSWYQQALGQGPQFIFQYYEEEERQRGNFPDRFSGHQFPNYSSELNVNALLLGDSALYLCASSWDRDYTEAFFGQGTRLTVV.

This clonotype has only a few counts. This chain uses TRBV3-1 with TRBJ2-3, with 9 positions matching TRBD2. Germline V gene sequence: CDR1 LGHDT, CDR2 YNNKEL (reference sequence). V shed 4 bases and J 3 bases; nucleotides not matched to a gene: 8. This CDR3 contains 16 residues. CDR3 in amino acids: CASSRAPGLATDTQYF. In nucleotides, the CDR3 is TGTGCCAGCAGCCGCGCCCCGGGACTAGCTACAGATACGCAGTATTTT.

A few counts support this clonotype. The rearrangement joins TRBV5-1 to TRBJ2-2; D may correspond to TRBD1 or TRBD2 (5 bases each). CDR3 size: 15 residues. The V end was cut by 1 base, the J end by 6 bases, with 13 bases between. Germline V CDR1 and CDR2: SGHRS, YFSETQ. CDR3 bases: TGCGCCAGCAGCTTGCCAGGGACCAACGCCGGGGAGCTGTTTTTT. Translating it yields CASSLPGTNAGELFF. Together with reference TRBV5-1 and TRBJ2-2, the CDR3 gives the full variable domain: KAGVTQTPRYLIKTRGQQVTLSCSPISGHRSVSWYQQTPGQGLQFLFEYFSETQRNKGNFPGRFSGRQFSNSRSEMNVSTLELGDSALYLCASSLPGTNAGELFFGEGSRLTVL.

This chain links TRBV20-1 with TRBJ1-1, with 9 bases fitting TRBD1. This CDR3 has 13 amino acids. The germline V gene has CDR1 DFQATT and CDR2 SNEGSKA (reference sequence). CDR3 sequence (DNA): TGCGGAACACAGGGGGCATGGAACACTGAAGCTTTCTTT. Translated, it gives CGTQGAWNTEAFF.

There are a few counts of this clonotype. V and J are TRBV29-1 and TRBJ2-2; 11 bases line up with TRBD2. After removal of 7 bases from V and 2 bases from J, the junction contained 6 bases not matched to a gene. Germline-derived CDR1 and CDR2 are SQVTM and ANQGSEA. The length of the CDR3 is 15 residues. CDR3 residues: CSAGTSGGNTGELFF. The CDR3 coding sequence is TGCAGCGCCGGGACTAGCGGAGGAAACACCGGGGAGCTGTTTTTT.